Sequencing of this T cell receptor beta chain was carried out in a study of tumor-infiltrating lymphocytes in primary liver carcinoma. The investigators made TCR beta cDNA from about 0.45 ug total RNA, using a constant-region primer. For TCR beta, libraries were produced by three nested multiplex PCR rounds using slightly modified ARM-PCR. The first two PCR rounds used TRBV1-TRBV30 primers with a Cbeta primer, nine to ten cycles each. A single record per CDR3 protein comes from TCRdb applying MiXCR to the multiplex PCR reads. The sample yields 95,000 to 150,000 distinct CDR3 sequences, about 68% seen once. Concerning this clonotype: A much larger clone lies one base from this, so it may be a read error.

Joint extraction of RNA and DNA used roughly 20-33 mg of bulk tissue that was unsorted. Patients' primary liver carcinoma was surgically resected. This CDR3 is built from 12 residues. V is TRBV12-3 or TRBV12-4 and J is TRBJ2-7; possibly TRBD2 for D (5 bases). This TCR was recovered from an older woman with primary liver carcinoma and hepatitis B virus infection. The sequenced sample was liver tumor tissue from sampling region 1. Stated subset: tumor region T1, superior pole. This chain's CDR3 is CACSDRGYEQYF. CDR3 nucleotides: TGTGCCTGCAGCGATCGCGGGTACGAGCAGTACTTC.